This T cell receptor beta chain was sequenced for a study of blood T cell repertoires in COVID-19. Study as a whole: Sites in the United States, Italy and Spain provided acute and convalescent COVID-19 samples. In each case, the material was cDNA or gDNA derived from T cells, B-cell-depleted T cells, or PBMCs.

Original data processing: How many nucleated cells were present was estimated from reference gene primer amplification. Data came from immunoSEQ multiplex PCR; TCRdb stores just in-frame clones and leaves some out. V and J calls plus clone size are reproduced from that table; the DNA served to infer D and trimming. Of hundreds of thousands of clones in the sample, roughly nine tenths are singletons; the top ten hold roughly 0.7%. The CDR3 sequence is 14 residues long. J was trimmed by 3 bases and V by 4 bases; bases with no gene match: 5. In germline, CDR1 is SGHKS, CDR2 YYEKEE (reference sequence). The receptor was derived from a man aged 35-49 years with acute or convalescent COVID-19. The sequenced sample was peripheral blood. The chain has TRBV5-5 and TRBJ1-1; 8 bases match TRBD1. The CDR3 coding sequence is TGTGCCAGCAGCGGGCCAGGGGGCTACACTGAAGCTTTCTTT. Translating gives CASSGPGGYTEAFF.